Shown below are 17 T cell receptor beta chains from a single sample sequenced in a study of blood T cell repertoires in COVID-19 (dated by TCRdb to about 2020). The library was produced with the immunoSEQ multiplex PCR assay. TCRdb provides this immuneACCESS table in a form limited to in-frame rearrangements. Some clones are lacking; in checked studies, under half of them reflect an unresolved V gene, and why the rest are absent is not known. The sample data list about 160,000 clones, and approximately 85% of these were observed just once. The ten top clones hold 5.4% of the sample. Material for sequencing was peripheral blood. The receptors here all came from a woman between 45 and 65 years old with COVID-19, enrolled during active disease.

This clone was observed a single time. V gene TRBV11-1 combines with J gene TRBJ2-1; D possibly corresponds to TRBD2 (5 bases). Deletions cut 1 base from V and 4 bases from J, with 5 bases between. Germline loops: CDR1 SGHAT, CDR2 FQDESV (reference sequence). CDR3 length: 13 residues. The CDR3 sequence: CASSLGTYNEQFF. CDR3 in DNA: TGTGCCAGCAGCTTAGGGACTTACAATGAGCAGTTCTTC.

The table lists this clone with a count of one. The genes are TRBV4-2 and TRBJ2-1, with D possibly TRBD1 on 5 matching bases. Trimming left V 4 bases short and J 4 bases short, with 14 bases between. The CDR3 consists of 15 residues. CDR1 is LGHNA, CDR2 YNFKEQ, per germline. CDR3 sequence reads: CASSLGVSGYNEQFF. As DNA, the CDR3 is TGTGCCAGCAGCCTAGGGGTTTCGGGTTACAATGAGCAGTTCTTC.

Points on this clone: Other DNA sequences of this sample code for an identical CDR3. The chain employs TRBV30 and TRBJ2-5, with a tentative D call TRBD2 (5 bases). This CDR3 spans 12 amino acids. CDR1 is GTSNPN, CDR2 SVGIG, per germline (reference sequence). Trimming took off 3 bases at V and 5 bases at J, with 10 bases between the two ends. The CDR3 sequence is CAWSGGGETQYF. The CDR3, as DNA: TGTGCCTGGAGCGGCGGCGGGGAGACCCAGTACTTC.

The rearrangement links TRBV3-1 (or the pseudogene TRBV3-2) to TRBJ1-6; TRBD1 might be the D (5 bases). The CDR3 consists of 15 residues. The V and J ends lost 7 bases and 10 bases respectively, with 20 bases between them. CDR1 and CDR2 (germline): LGHDT, YNNKEL (reference sequence). The CDR3 sequence: CASTSGGGNSSPLHF. The CDR3, as DNA: TGTGCCAGCACCTCCGGGGGGGGGAATAGCTCACCCCTCCACTTT.

This chain uses TRBV12-3 or TRBV12-4 with TRBJ2-5; a possible D gene is TRBD1 (5 bases). The CDR3 has 11 residues. V lost 6 bases to trimming and J lost 10 bases, with 12 bases between them. This CDR3 reads CASSPPRGQYF. In DNA, the CDR3 is TGTGCCAGCAGCCCCCCAAGGGGCCAGTACTTC.

V and J are TRBV18 and TRBJ1-4; unclear D gene. The CDR3 has 14 amino acids. Germline V gives CDR1 KGHSH, CDR2 LQKENI. Trimming left V 4 bases short and J 1 base short, with 7 bases between. Here the CDR3 reads CASSQRVTNEKLFF. Written as DNA, the CDR3 is TGTGCCAGCTCACAGAGGGTAACTAATGAAAAACTGTTTTTT.

The rearrangement links TRBV7-9 to TRBJ1-1; tentatively, D is TRBD1 (5 bases). CDR1 and CDR2 from the germline V gene are SEHNR and FQNEAQ (reference sequence). This CDR3 has 14 residues. V was trimmed by 2 bases and J by 3 bases, leaving 10 bases between them. CDR3 amino acids: CASSLQGFDTEAFF. The DNA for the CDR3 is TGTGCCAGCAGCTTACAGGGATTCGACACTGAAGCTTTCTTT.

The V call is TRBV6-5, the J call TRBJ1-2; a possible D gene is TRBD1 (5 bases). The V end was cut by 5 bases, the J end by 4 bases, with 17 bases between. The CDR3 has 15 amino acids. Germline CDR1 reads MNHEY; CDR2 reads SVGAGI. For the CDR3, the DNA is TGTGCCAGCAGTCCAAACCCAGGGCGACGCTATGGCTACACCTTC. Translated: CASSPNPGRRYGYTF.

The V and J genes are TRBV10-3 and TRBJ2-7; D is ambiguous. Germline CDR1 is ENHRY and CDR2 is SYGVKD. V was clipped by 3 bases and J by 5 bases, with 17 bases between them. CDR3 length: 15 residues. CDR3 bases: TGTGCCATCAGTGACCGGTCTAATGGGCAGAACGAGCAGTACTTC. Translated: CAISDRSNGQNEQYF.

The genes are TRBV11-2 and TRBJ1-4; unclear D gene. The V end lost 5 bases, the J end lost 3 bases, and 7 bases lay between the germline ends. Germline V gene lookup returns CDR1 SGHAT and CDR2 FQNNGV. The CDR3 has 13 residues. The DNA of the CDR3 is TGTGCCAGCAGCCGAGCCCCTAATGAAAAACTGTTTTTT. Protein sequence: CASSRAPNEKLFF.

In this sample, this clone turned up once. The CDR3 DNA follows: TGTGCCAGCAGCTTAAGTAGCGGGGGGGCCGGAGAGACCCAGTACTTC. This encodes CASSLSSGGAGETQYF. This chain links TRBV7-6 with TRBJ2-5; 11 bases are a match to TRBD2. CDR3 length equals 16 residues. V was clipped by 2 bases and J by 4 bases; unmatched bases: 6. Germline assignment: CDR1 SGHVS and CDR2 FNYEAQ.

The J gene is TRBJ2-1, the V gene TRBV7-2; 7 bases fit TRBD2. The germline gives CDR1 SGHTA, CDR2 FQGNSA. The V and J ends lost 5 bases and 3 bases, in that order; junction bases with no gene match: 10. The CDR3 runs 16 residues. CDR3 amino acids: CASSIQAGSGYNEQFF. Here the CDR3 DNA reads TGTGCCAGCAGCATACAAGCGGGGTCCGGCTACAATGAGCAGTTCTTC.

The CDR3 DNA follows: TGTGCCAGCAGGGGACTTAACACTGAAGCTTTCTTT. Translating it yields CASRGLNTEAFF. The chain has TRBV6-5 and TRBJ1-1, with D tentatively TRBD1 (5 bases). This CDR3 comprises 12 residues. The ends were cut back, 6 bases at V and 2 bases at J, with 7 bases in the middle. Germline V gives CDR1 MNHEY, CDR2 SVGAGI.

V is TRBV6-1 and J is TRBJ2-7, with 7 positions matching TRBD1. V lost 2 bases and J lost 7; bases outside the gene matches: 5. Per germline, CDR1 MNHNS and CDR2 SASEGT. The CDR3 totals 13 residues. The CDR3 sequence is CASSELPQGEQYF. The CDR3 DNA reads TGTGCCAGCAGTGAATTGCCACAGGGGGAGCAGTACTTC.

This chain connects TRBV7-6 to TRBJ2-7; 11 bases map to TRBD2. V lost 4 bases to trimming and J lost 0 bases; unmatched junction nucleotides: 5. The CDR3 sequence is 16 residues long. CDR1 and CDR2 from the germline V gene are SGHVS and FNYEAQ. CDR3 amino acids: CASSSGTSGSSYEQYF. In nucleotides, the CDR3 is TGTGCCAGCAGCTCCGGGACTAGCGGCAGCTCCTACGAGCAGTACTTC. The full variable domain, its missing parts supplied by reference TRBV7-6 and TRBJ2-7, is GAGVSQSPRYKVTKRGQDVALRCDPISGHVSLYWYRQALGQGPEFLTYFNYEAQQDKSGLPNDRFSAERPEGSISTLTIQRTEQRDSAMYRCASSSGTSGSSYEQYFGPGTRLTVT.

The CDR3 sequence: CASSSTAGSYEQYF. CDR3 DNA: TGTGCCAGCAGCTCCACCGCAGGATCCTACGAGCAGTACTTC. The V and J genes are TRBV11-2 and TRBJ2-7; D is uncertain. Germline assignment: CDR1 SGHAT and CDR2 FQNNGV. The CDR3 extends over 14 amino acids. V dropped 4 bases and J dropped 1 base, with 11 bases sitting between them.

The V call is TRBV11-3, the J call TRBJ2-2, with no clear D. Trimming shortened V by 6 bases and J by 4 bases, and 9 bases separated the two germline ends. CDR1 and CDR2 from the germline V gene are SGHNT and YENEEA. The CDR3 consists of 13 residues. CDR3 sequence (DNA): TGTGCCAGCAGTTCGACTGCCACCGGGGAGCTGTTTTTT. Translation: CASSSTATGELFF.